What follows describes a single TCR beta chain. This record belongs to a study of blood T cell repertoires in COVID-19. Overall study context: Sources were T cells, B-cell-depleted T cells, or PBMCs; the material itself was cDNA or gDNA.

Assay used: immunoSEQ multiplex PCR; TCRdb lists only in-frame clones, some missing. The sample lists about 320,000 clones; roughly 90% were seen once. Germline lookup yields CDR1 SGHRS and CDR2 YFSETQ. With 5 bases clipped from V and 7 bases from J, the junction kept 11 bases outside the gene matches. The CDR3 consists of 15 residues. The sample was PBMCs or T cells enriched from blood (not recorded which). This clonotype was sampled from a woman in her thirties who had been exposed to COVID-19. The genes are TRBV5-1 and TRBJ2-1; 8 bases are shared with TRBD2. CDR3 region: CASRRSTGGLNEQFF. DNA of the CDR3: TGCGCCAGCAGAAGGTCAACGGGGGGGCTTAATGAGCAGTTCTTC.